What follows describes a single TCR beta chain. The data stem from a study of blood T cells in healthy people across ages. A J-beta primer mix and a sample-barcoded 5' primer were used in a second PCR of roughly 7 to 12 cycles. One entry per CDR3 protein, called by TCRdb with MiXCR from the 5' RACE reads. The sample carries around 1,000,000 distinct CDR3 sequences, approximately 25% recorded once. Per the germline V gene, CDR1 is KGHDR and CDR2 is SFDVKD. The CDR3 runs 13 residues. Trimming left V 9 bases short and J 3 bases short, with 11 bases between. This sample was also put to use in a study of T cells of mothers and their children.

The chain combines TRBV24-1 with TRBJ1-5; D possibly corresponds to TRBD1 (6 bases). Sequenced input: blood. This sequence originates from a girl aged 2 to 9 in good health. In DNA, the CDR3 is TGTGCCACCCGGCCAGGGGACAATCAGCCCCAGCATTTT. Translation gives CATRPGDNQPQHF.